Sequencing of this T cell receptor (beta chain) was carried out in a study of human T cells and chemical hapten exposure. MiXCR, run by TCRdb on the RACE reads, gives a single entry per CDR3 protein. The table includes roughly 40,000 distinct CDR3 sequences, 9.5% to 15% detected once. This clonotype appeared many times. Trimming pared 0 bases from V and 1 base from J, leaving 10 bases between. Germline CDR1 and CDR2: SGHDN and FVKESK. The CDR3 runs 16 residues. Time point noted: pre-sensitization, week 0. Treatment defined: therapeutic diphenylcyclopropenone sensitization with weekly scalp DPC. Researchers sampled blood before each patch test went on.

The sequence derives from a woman aged 25 to 39 with alopecia areata. Some clones in this sample may be carry-over from other donors' samples. The specimen was whole blood, collected in connection with sensitization to the hapten diphenylcyclopropenone (DPC). This chain links TRBV14 with TRBJ2-1; TRBD2 might be the D (5 bases). The CDR3 DNA is TGTGCCAGCAGCCAAGATGCAGCGGATTCCTACAATGAGCAGTTCTTC. Amino acid sequence: CASSQDAADSYNEQFF.